These 3 T cell receptor beta chains were all obtained from the same sample, sequenced in a study of control samples from healthy donors and cancer patients. TCRdb's table, derived via immunoSEQ multiplex PCR, lists solely in-frame clones and lacks some. The sample has approximately 70,000 clones, 90% seen once. Sequenced: PBMCs. All receptors derive from a woman between 45 and 60 years old with colorectal cancer.

The chain carries TRBV5-1 and TRBJ2-1, with D uncertain. Germline CDR1 SGHRS, CDR2 YFSETQ. This CDR3 comprises 13 residues. Trimming cost V 0 bases and J 8 bases, with 9 bases left between them. The CDR3 region is CASSLERFDEQFF. CDR3 bases: TGCGCCAGCAGCTTGGAACGGTTCGATGAGCAGTTCTTC.

This chain uses TRBV7-3 with TRBJ1-1, with no clear D. Trimming took 2 bases from V and 0 from J, leaving 7 bases between them. The germline gives CDR1 SGHTA, CDR2 FQGTGA. This CDR3 is built from 14 residues. The CDR3 coding sequence is TGTGCCAGCAGCTTAGGGCTCATGAACACTGAAGCTTTCTTT. As protein: CASSLGLMNTEAFF.

The chain combines TRBV7-2 with TRBJ1-1; the D gene is possibly TRBD1 (5 bases). Between the trimmed V and J ends, which lost 5 bases and 3 bases, there was a span of 10 bases. The CDR3 runs 13 residues. Germline values: CDR1 SGHTA, CDR2 FQGNSA. The CDR3 nucleotides are TGTGCCAGCAGCCGCAGGGCGGACACTGAAGCTTTCTTT. Translated, it gives CASSRRADTEAFF.